This TCR beta chain was documented in a study of T cells in Graves' hyperthyroidism and ophthalmopathy. TCR beta CDR3 regions were amplified from RNA. TCR CDR3 underwent first-round RT-PCR with the HTBI primer set. TCRdb reprocessed the multiplex PCR reads with MiXCR, giving one entry per CDR3 protein. Here the sample spans approximately 400,000 distinct CDR3 sequences, around 20% being singletons. With regard to this clonotype: Its antigen is still unknown.

Notes on the study in general: Peripheral blood also featured most of the thyroid clonotypes expanded above 0.001.

The CDR3 contains 19 residues. Germline V gives CDR1 SGHVS, CDR2 FQNEAQ. Trimming removed 5 bases from V and 1 base from J; junction bases left unmatched: 18. The genes are TRBV7-8 and TRBJ1-1, with TRBD1 identical over 8 bases. Input material: blood. This TCR derives from a man younger than 30 with Graves' ophthalmopathy. The CDR3 bases are TGTGCCAGCAGCAGCGAAGACAGGGGAAAGGTGGTGGGGAACACTGAAGCTTTCTTT. Its protein product is CASSSEDRGKVVGNTEAFF.